Presented here are 29 T cell receptor beta chains from one specimen sequenced in a study of sequential checkpoint blockade in melanoma. The data were produced by immunoSEQ multiplex PCR, yet TCRdb's version contains in-frame clones alone and is incomplete. This sample has approximately 4,200 clones; roughly a quarter occur once, and the top ten carry about 15%. Treatment defined: randomized to nivolumab then ipilimumab (arm A) or the reverse (arm B). The source material was tumor tissue (inferred from file names), sampled from a patient given nivolumab and ipilimumab in sequence. All receptors come from a human donor with melanoma.

By sample fraction, this clone is large. The chain couples TRBV6-8 to TRBJ1-2; D gene unclear. Trimming took 3 bases from V and 0 from J, leaving 5 bases between them. From germline, CDR1 is MNHGY and CDR2 SAAAGT. This CDR3 has 13 amino acids. The CDR3 protein is CASSYKANYGYTF. In DNA, the CDR3 is TGTGCCAGCAGTTATAAAGCTAACTATGGCTACACCTTC.

The chain has TRBV18 and TRBJ1-6, with TRBD1 as a possible D gene (6 bases). The germline CDR1 and CDR2 sequences are KGHSH and LQKENI. The CDR3 totals 15 residues. Trimming took 4 bases from V and 7 from J, leaving 14 bases between them. The CDR3 region has the DNA TGTGCCAGCTCACGACAGGCCGACTCAAATTCACCCCTCCACTTT. Its translation: CASSRQADSNSPLHF.

This clone was counted between two and nine times. The chain links TRBV6-8 to TRBJ1-1; 8 bases line up with TRBD1. Germline values: CDR1 MNHGY, CDR2 SAAAGT. The trim removed 7 bases at V and 5 bases at J, leaving 15 bases unmatched. This CDR3 spans 16 amino acids. CDR3 DNA sequence: TGTGCCAGCACCTATGCCAGGGGGCGCGGGCTGACTGAAGCTTTCTTT. Its translation: CASTYARGRGLTEAFF.

This clone was counted at least ten times. This chain connects TRBV11-3 to TRBJ1-1, with D hard to call. The CDR3 has 15 residues. V lost 5 bases, J lost 0 bases, and 13 bases lay in between. CDR1 and CDR2 (germline): SGHNT, YENEEA. The CDR3 DNA follows: TGTGCCAGCAGCCCGGACGCGGGAATGAACACTGAAGCTTTCTTT. The encoded protein is CASSPDAGMNTEAFF.

V is TRBV19 and J is TRBJ2-2; the match to TRBD2 covers 8 bases. CDR3 length: 15 residues. Germline loops: CDR1 LNHDA, CDR2 SQIVND (reference sequence). V trimming: 1 base; J trimming: 5 bases; junction bases outside the gene matches: 3. The CDR3 DNA reads TGTGCCAGTAGTATAGGTCTAGCGGGTACCGGGGAGCTGTTTTTT. Translation: CASSIGLAGTGELFF. Full variable domain (rest looked up from reference TRBV19 and TRBJ2-2): DGGITQSPKYLFRKEGQNVTLSCEQNLNHDAMYWYRQDPGQGLRLIYYSQIVNDFQKGDIAEGYSVSREKKESFPLTVTSAQKNPTAFYLCASSIGLAGTGELFFGEGSRLTVL.

This clone ranks as medium-sized. The chain combines TRBV11-3 with TRBJ2-7, with TRBD2 matching 10 bases. The CDR3 sequence is 18 residues long. Trimming removed 5 bases from V and 0 bases from J; junction bases left unmatched: 13. Looked up from germline, CDR1 is SGHNT and CDR2 is YENEEA. This CDR3 reads CASSPAVLAGGLSYEQYF. The CDR3 nucleotides are TGTGCCAGCAGCCCGGCGGTCTTAGCGGGAGGCCTCTCCTACGAGCAGTACTTC.

This rearrangement joins TRBV19 to TRBJ1-1; possible D gene TRBD1, 6 bases. The CDR3 totals 13 residues. Germline V CDR1 and CDR2: LNHDA, SQIVND (reference sequence). V was cut by 7 bases and J by 5 bases, with 14 bases left in between. CDR3 coding DNA: TGTGCCAGTATCCCAAGGGGGAGGACTGAAGCTTTCTTT. Amino acid sequence: CASIPRGRTEAFF.

This sequence joins TRBV5-1 and TRBJ2-5, with 14 bases that match TRBD2. In germline, CDR1 is SGHRS, CDR2 YFSETQ. The junction had 4 bases not matched to a gene; V was cut back by 4 bases and J by 2 bases. The CDR3 is 16 amino acids. The CDR3 DNA follows: TGCGCCAGCAGCGCCGGGACTAGCGGGAGACAAGAGACCCAGTACTTC. Translated, it gives CASSAGTSGRQETQYF. The variable domain in full, with the rest retrieved from reference TRBV5-1 and TRBJ2-5, is KAGVTQTPRYLIKTRGQQVTLSCSPISGHRSVSWYQQTPGQGLQFLFEYFSETQRNKGNFPGRFSGRQFSNSRSEMNVSTLELGDSALYLCASSAGTSGRQETQYFGPGTRLLVL.

By sample fraction, this clone is medium-sized. J is TRBJ2-2 and V is TRBV6-8; possibly TRBD1 for D (6 bases). V was trimmed by 8 bases and J by 7 bases, leaving 14 bases between them. The CDR3 totals 13 residues. The germline V gene encodes CDR1 MNHGY and CDR2 SAAAGT. The CDR3 coding sequence is TGTGCCAGCGGTACAGGGCTCGTCGGGGAGCTGTTTTTT. Protein product: CASGTGLVGELFF.

This clone came up many times. The genes are TRBV9 and TRBJ2-3, with D unresolved. Looked up from germline, CDR1 is SGDLS and CDR2 is YYNGEE. The CDR3 loop spans 12 amino acids. V was trimmed by 4 bases and J by 2 bases, leaving 5 bases between them. This CDR3 is CASSLYTDTQYF. The CDR3 DNA follows: TGTGCCAGCAGCCTATACACAGATACGCAGTATTTT.

CDR3 residues: CASGLATMNTEAFF. As DNA, the CDR3 is TGTGCTAGTGGTTTGGCCACTATGAACACTGAAGCTTTCTTT. The rearrangement links TRBV12-5 to TRBJ1-1; D unclear. The CDR3 covers 14 residues. The V end was cut by 1 base, the J end by 0 bases, with 6 bases between. The germline V gene encodes CDR1 LGHNT and CDR2 FRNRAP.

V is TRBV19 and J is TRBJ2-4; 8 positions match TRBD2. CDR3 length: 17 amino acids. Germline trimming cut 2 bases from V and 3 bases from J; bases unmatched to any gene: 9. Per germline, CDR1 LNHDA and CDR2 SQIVND (reference sequence). Written as DNA, the CDR3 is TGTGCCAGTAGTATAATAACGGGGGGGCTACTCAAAAACATTCAGTACTTC. As protein: CASSIITGGLLKNIQYF.

The chain has TRBV19 and TRBJ2-2, with 8 bases identical to TRBD2. The junction had 2 bases not matched to a gene; V was cut back by 4 bases and J by 4 bases. Germline values: CDR1 LNHDA, CDR2 SQIVND (reference sequence). The CDR3 covers 14 residues. The CDR3 DNA reads TGTGCCAGTAGTAATAGCGGGGCCACCGGGGAGCTGTTTTTT. Translating it yields CASSNSGATGELFF.

This clone has more than one count but fewer than ten. This chain uses TRBV6-8 with TRBJ1-1; the D gene is possibly TRBD1 (6 bases). Per the germline V gene, CDR1 is MNHGY and CDR2 is SAAAGT. There are 15 residues in the CDR3. V dropped 0 bases and J dropped 2 bases, with 10 bases sitting between them. The CDR3 coding sequence is TGTGCCAGCAGTTACTCGGCAGGGGAAAACACTGAAGCTTTCTTT. Translation gives CASSYSAGENTEAFF.

The V call is TRBV6-8, the J call TRBJ1-6, with 8 bases fitting TRBD1. From germline, CDR1 is MNHGY and CDR2 SAAAGT. This CDR3 is built from 16 residues. J gave up 7 bases and V 6 bases, and 11 bases lay outside the gene matches. CDR3 sequence (DNA): TGTGCCAGCAGCTCCGGACAGGGAGTGGTCAATTCACCCCTCCACTTT. This codes for CASSSGQGVVNSPLHF.

The chain combines TRBV6-8 with TRBJ1-2; D is uncertain. Germline CDR1 reads MNHGY; CDR2 reads SAAAGT. The CDR3 loop spans 12 amino acids. The V and J ends lost 7 bases and 2 bases respectively, with 8 bases between them. DNA for the CDR3: TGTGCCAGCACCCCTGGGAACTATGGCTACACCTTC. Its protein is CASTPGNYGYTF.

This clone is medium-sized within its sample. The chain joins TRBV6-8 to TRBJ1-1; no firm D call. With 5 bases removed from V and 5 bases from J, the gap between germline ends came to 12 bases. The CDR3 length is 13 residues. Germline V gene lookup returns CDR1 MNHGY and CDR2 SAAAGT. The CDR3 sequence: CASSHDQKTEAFF. The CDR3 nucleotides read TGTGCCAGCAGTCATGACCAGAAGACTGAAGCTTTCTTT.

The chain has TRBV25-1 and TRBJ1-2, with unresolved D. The CDR3 spans 13 residues. V was shortened by 5 bases and J by 8 bases, with 15 bases between the two germline ends. Germline CDR1 MGHDK, CDR2 SYGVNS. This CDR3 is CASSREGMGGYTF. In nucleotides, the CDR3 is TGTGCCAGCAGTCGCGAGGGAATGGGGGGCTACACCTTC.

This clone occurred a few times. The chain couples TRBV6-8 to TRBJ2-7, with D possibly being TRBD1 (6 bases). Trimming shortened V by 4 bases and J by 1 base, and 17 bases separated the two germline ends. The germline gives CDR1 MNHGY, CDR2 SAAAGT. The length of the CDR3 is 16 residues. The CDR3 nucleotides are TGTGCCAGCAGTTCCCCCGGGACACTGACTTCCTACGAGCAGTACTTC. Amino acids: CASSSPGTLTSYEQYF.

This clone is a singleton in its sample. The CDR3 region is CATSRDTLQGSPLGLAKNIQYF. CDR3 nucleotide sequence: TGTGCCACCAGCAGAGATACCCTACAGGGGTCTCCCTTGGGCTTAGCCAAAAACATTCAGTACTTC. The gene calls are TRBV15 and TRBJ2-4; 7 bases map to TRBD1. Losses at the gene ends were 0 bases for V and 0 bases for J; bases not matched to a gene: 20. Looked up from germline, CDR1 is LNHNV and CDR2 is YYDKDF (reference sequence). The CDR3 totals 22 residues.

This clone came up a few times. The V call is TRBV6-8, the J call TRBJ1-5; 11 nucleotides line up with TRBD1. Looked up from germline, CDR1 is MNHGY and CDR2 is SAAAGT. The CDR3 is made up of 14 amino acids. Trimming cost V 5 bases and J 6 bases; bases outside gene matches: 3. CDR3 amino acids: CASSPGQGVQPQHF. In DNA form, the CDR3 reads TGTGCCAGCAGTCCGGGACAGGGGGTTCAGCCCCAGCATTTT.

This clone has more than one count but fewer than ten. In DNA form, the CDR3 reads TGTGCCAGTAGGCTTAACTACAGGGTTAACACTGAAGCTTTCTTT. This encodes CASRLNYRVNTEAFF. The chain recombines TRBV19 with TRBJ1-1; possibly TRBD1 for D (6 bases). V gave up 6 bases and J gave up 2 bases, with 16 bases separating them. The CDR3 runs to 15 residues. CDR1 and CDR2 from the germline V gene are LNHDA and SQIVND (reference sequence).

By share, this clone ranks as large (0.1 to 1%). The gene calls are TRBV29-1 and TRBJ2-5; a possible D gene is TRBD1 (5 bases). Trimming shortened V by 2 bases and J by 4 bases, and 17 bases separated the two germline ends. CDR1 and CDR2 (germline): SQVTM, ANQGSEA. The CDR3 extends over 15 amino acids. CDR3 nucleotides: TGCAGCGTTGAACCTGTGGCAGGGCCGGGAGAGACCCAGTACTTC. It specifies CSVEPVAGPGETQYF.

This chain uses TRBV4-1 with TRBJ2-3, with no clear D. V dropped 3 bases and J dropped 2 bases, with 12 bases sitting between them. The V gene's germline CDR1 is MGHRA and CDR2 YSYEKL. This CDR3 region has 15 residues. CDR3 DNA sequence: TGCGCCAGCAGCCAGGCCGAAAGCAACACAGATACGCAGTATTTT. This translates into CASSQAESNTDTQYF.

This CDR3 reads CASSAGRPNEKLFF. As DNA, the CDR3 is TGTGCCAGCAGCGCGGGACGGCCGAATGAAAAACTGTTTTTT. The chain couples TRBV6-8 to TRBJ1-4; a possible D gene is TRBD1 (5 bases). Germline CDR1 MNHGY, CDR2 SAAAGT. V lost 6 bases, J lost 5 bases, and 13 bases lay in between. This CDR3 contains 14 residues.

The chain recombines TRBV6-8 with TRBJ1-1; 8 positions agree with TRBD1. With 6 bases clipped from V and 5 bases from J, the junction kept 8 bases outside the gene matches. The CDR3 runs to 14 residues. CDR1 MNHGY and CDR2 SAAAGT come from the germline V gene. The CDR3 protein is CASRPGQGGTEAFF. CDR3 DNA sequence: TGTGCCAGCAGGCCCGGACAGGGAGGGACTGAAGCTTTCTTT.

The V and J genes are TRBV6-8 and TRBJ1-5; D gene unclear. The germline V and J ends were trimmed by 6 bases and 4 bases, with 7 bases remaining between them. CDR3 length: 12 amino acids. CDR1 is MNHGY, CDR2 SAAAGT, per germline. The CDR3 coding sequence is TGTGCCAGCAGCTCAGGTAATCAGCCCCAGCATTTT. Residues: CASSSGNQPQHF.

This clone has a count of ten or more. V is TRBV11-3 and J is TRBJ1-5; D unresolved. The CDR3 is 14 amino acids. Trimming left V 0 bases short and J 7 bases short, with 10 bases between. In germline, CDR1 is SGHNT, CDR2 YENEEA. In DNA, the CDR3 is TGTGCCAGCAGCTTAGATGGCTCTACGCAGCCCCAGCATTTT. Amino acids: CASSLDGSTQPQHF.

This clone is categorized as medium-sized. This chain's CDR3 is CASRAASGGARDTQYF. The CDR3, as DNA: TGTGCCAGCAGAGCGGCGAGCGGGGGGGCCAGAGATACGCAGTATTTT. J is TRBJ2-3 and V is TRBV11-3, with 10 bases fitting TRBD2. Germline trimming cut 6 bases from V and 5 bases from J; bases unmatched to any gene: 11. Germline assignment: CDR1 SGHNT and CDR2 YENEEA. The CDR3 sequence is 16 residues long.